These T cell receptor beta chains were read from a single sample in a study of graft-versus-host responses after intestinal transplantation. Libraries were prepared by immunoSEQ multiplex PCR; TCRdb keeps only in-frame clonotypes and omits some of them. The repertoire holds about 88,000 clones, with 85% to 90% as singletons. The antigens of these receptors remain unknown. Sequencing was performed on unstimulated CD4+ T cells sorted from spleen or lymph node cells, taken before intestinal transplant. These receptor sequences come from a human donor who received an intestinal transplant. Each CDR3 is given with its conserved first and last residue. A D gene is named only where the DNA matches it firmly. Rows may omit the clone size; those that give it use once, few, many or a size class.

TRBV11-1	-	TRBJ2-1	-	CASSSRPGEHNEQFF	TGTGCCAGCAGCTCCCGGCCGGGGGAACACAATGAGCAGTTCTTC
TRBV19	-	TRBJ1-1	-	CASSPQGKGAFF	TGTGCCAGTAGTCCCCAGGGGAAAGGAGCTTTCTTT
TRBV6-5	-	TRBJ1-5	TRBD1	CASSPGGWNQPQHF	TGTGCCAGCAGTCCAGGGGGGTGGAATCAGCCCCAGCATTTT
TRBV6-1	-	TRBJ2-4	TRBD1	CASTVGGPKNIQYF	TGTGCCAGCACCGTAGGGGGCCCCAAAAACATTCAGTACTTC
TRBV7-9	-	TRBJ2-7	-	CASSLVEAREQYF	TGTGCCAGCAGCTTAGTTGAGGCCCGGGAGCAGTACTTC
TRBV28	once	TRBJ1-3	TRBD1	CASSLTGGSGNTIYF	TGTGCCAGCAGTTTGACAGGGGGCTCTGGAAACACCATATATTTT
TRBV2	-	TRBJ2-5	-	CASSKGSGETQYF	TGTGCCAGCAGTAAAGGATCAGGAGAGACCCAGTACTTC
TRBV29-1	-	TRBJ1-4	-	CSVAQGLLGEKLFF	TGCAGCGTCGCCCAGGGGCTTCTCGGAGAAAAACTGTTTTTT
TRBV18	-	TRBJ1-2	TRBD1	CASSPNRGQNYGYTF	TGTGCCAGCTCACCAAACAGGGGGCAGAACTATGGCTACACCTTC
TRBV7-9	-	TRBJ1-2	-	CASSLVGTNYGYTF	TGTGCCAGCAGCTTAGTGGGGACAAACTATGGCTACACCTTC
TRBV5-1	-	TRBJ1-2	TRBD1	CASSLWPGQGASLGYTF	TGCGCCAGCAGCTTGTGGCCGGGACAGGGGGCTTCATTGGGCTACACCTTC
TRBV5-1	-	TRBJ2-5	TRBD2	CASGTSGGSETQYF	TGCGCCAGCGGGACTAGCGGGGGGTCGGAGACCCAGTACTTC
TRBV6-6	-	TRBJ1-5	-	CASRSGGGRNQPQHF	TGTGCCAGCAGGTCGGGAGGGGGACGCAATCAGCCCCAGCATTTT
TRBV6-1	-	TRBJ2-5	TRBD2	CASSEGSAGGRETQYF	TGTGCCAGCAGTGAAGGGTCGGCGGGGGGGCGGGAGACCCAGTACTTC
TRBV28	-	TRBJ2-3	-	CASSSPEQPGTQYF	TGTGCCAGCAGTTCCCCTGAACAGCCCGGTACGCAGTATTTT
TRBV2	few	TRBJ1-1	TRBD1	CASRQGSWWNTEAFF	TGTGCCAGCAGACAGGGGAGCTGGTGGAACACTGAAGCTTTCTTT
TRBV9	-	TRBJ2-5	TRBD2	CASSVGSSGGPQETQYF	TGTGCCAGCAGCGTAGGTAGTAGCGGGGGCCCCCAAGAGACCCAGTACTTC
TRBV5-1	-	TRBJ2-2	TRBD2	CASSLVGTSGGSNTGELFF	TGCGCCAGCAGCTTGGTCGGGACTAGCGGGGGGTCGAACACCGGGGAGCTGTTTTTT
TRBV4-2	-	TRBJ2-7	TRBD2	CASSPQLWGLGFEQYF	TGTGCCAGCAGCCCCCAGTTGTGGGGACTAGGTTTCGAGCAGTACTTC